The 20 T cell receptor beta chains in this list originate from one sample, sequenced in a study of memory CD4+ T cells and cytomegalovirus serostatus. Single viable CD3+CD4+CD8-CD45RO+ cells were sorted as the memory CD4+ T cells. This table comes from immunoSEQ multiplex PCR, and its TCRdb copy is limited to in-frame clones, with some not included. The repertoire holds roughly 48,000 clones, about three quarters seen once, with 1.1% to 1.5% in the top ten. Source material: memory CD4+ T cells from blood. These receptors were collected from an adult in good health and CMV-seropositive.

Notes on this clone: The same CDR3 also results from other DNA sequences found in this sample. This rearrangement joins TRBV2 to TRBJ2-7; D gene ambiguous. The V gene lost 7 bases and the J gene lost 0 bases, with 10 bases spanning the gap. This CDR3 has 13 amino acids. Germline CDR1 and CDR2: SNHLY and FYNNEI. The CDR3 protein is CASNGVGSYEQYF. CDR3 sequence (DNA): TGTGCCAGCAACGGAGTGGGCTCCTACGAGCAGTACTTC.

This rearrangement joins TRBV11-3 to TRBJ1-3; no clear D. The germline V gene has CDR1 SGHNT and CDR2 YENEEA. The CDR3 totals 13 residues. Between the trimmed V and J ends, which lost 1 base and 4 bases, there was a span of 5 bases. The CDR3 loop is CASSLGVGNTIYF. The CDR3 nucleotides read TGTGCCAGCAGCTTAGGCGTCGGAAACACCATATATTTT.

The rearrangement uses TRBV2 and TRBJ2-1; the D gene could be TRBD1 or TRBD2 (5 bases each). CDR3 size: 13 residues. The germline V and J ends were trimmed by 4 bases and 4 bases, with 8 bases remaining between them. The germline gives CDR1 SNHLY, CDR2 FYNNEI. The CDR3 protein is CASSGDGYNEQFF. The CDR3 nucleotides are TGTGCCAGCAGTGGGGACGGTTACAATGAGCAGTTCTTC.

The chain joins TRBV6-6 to TRBJ2-2; D is ambiguous. The CDR3 loop spans 16 amino acids. Germline CDR1 MNHNY, CDR2 SVGAGI (reference sequence). Deletions cut 6 bases from V and 1 base from J, with 15 bases between. Here the CDR3 DNA reads TGTGCCAGCAGCCGAAGTCCGAAAATGAACACCGGGGAGCTGTTTTTT. Its translation is CASSRSPKMNTGELFF.

V and J are TRBV2 and TRBJ2-3; D call uncertain. CDR1 SNHLY and CDR2 FYNNEI come from the germline V gene. The CDR3 is 15 amino acids. The V and J ends lost 6 bases and 1 base respectively, with 14 bases between them. CDR3 in DNA: TGTGCCAGCAGCCCTGTTTTCGTGGGCACAGATACGCAGTATTTT. This encodes CASSPVFVGTDTQYF.

The genes are TRBV19 and TRBJ2-3; weak D call: TRBD1 (5 bases). The germline V gene encodes CDR1 LNHDA and CDR2 SQIVND (reference sequence). The length of the CDR3 is 11 residues. V dropped 5 bases and J dropped 5 bases, with 5 bases sitting between them. CDR3 region: CASSDRDTQYF. DNA of the CDR3: TGTGCCAGTAGTGACAGAGATACGCAGTATTTT.

The J gene is TRBJ2-7, the V gene TRBV4-2; 10 bases match TRBD1. The CDR3 extends over 15 amino acids. Germline V gene sequence: CDR1 LGHNA, CDR2 YNFKEQ. The trim removed 5 bases at V and 7 bases at J, leaving 11 bases unmatched. The CDR3 is CASSLGGQGYGEQYF. In nucleotides, the CDR3 is TGTGCCAGCAGCTTGGGGGGACAGGGGTATGGGGAGCAGTACTTC.

The chain recombines TRBV19 with TRBJ1-3; the match to TRBD1 covers 8 bases. Germline CDR1 and CDR2: LNHDA and SQIVND (reference sequence). V lost 3 bases and J lost 2; bases outside the gene matches: 6. The CDR3 sequence is 16 residues long. In DNA form, the CDR3 reads TGTGCCAGTAGTATCGCCGGACAGGGTGCTGGAAACACCATATATTTT. Translated, it gives CASSIAGQGAGNTIYF.

This chain's CDR3 is CASSATRGSDTEAFF. The DNA for the CDR3 is TGTGCCAGCAGCGCTACACGGGGGAGTGACACTGAAGCTTTCTTT. The V gene is TRBV9, the J gene TRBJ1-1, with a tentative D call TRBD1 (5 bases). Germline V CDR1 and CDR2: SGDLS, YYNGEE. V dropped 3 bases and J dropped 3 bases, with 15 bases sitting between them. This CDR3 has 15 amino acids.

In nucleotides, the CDR3 is TGTGCCAGTAGAGTAGCGGCCGGGGGGGAGACCCAGTACTTC. It translates to CASRVAAGGETQYF. The chain links TRBV19 to TRBJ2-5; 7 bases match TRBD2. The CDR3 has 14 amino acids. Germline V gene lookup returns CDR1 LNHDA and CDR2 SQIVND (reference sequence). V was pared by 6 bases and J by 5 bases, with 9 bases of the junction left unmatched.

This chain links TRBV18 with TRBJ2-3; D possibly corresponds to TRBD2 (6 bases). CDR1 and CDR2 (germline): KGHSH, LQKENI. The length of the CDR3 is 15 residues. With 2 bases removed from V and 1 base from J, the gap between germline ends came to 10 bases. The CDR3 reads CASSPRRDGTDTQYF. The DNA for the CDR3 is TGTGCCAGCTCACCAAGGAGGGACGGCACAGATACGCAGTATTTT.

J is TRBJ1-4 and V is TRBV28; 8 bases fit TRBD1. CDR1 is MDHEN, CDR2 SYDVKM, per germline. J gave up 8 bases and V 3 bases, and 5 bases lay outside the gene matches. This CDR3 region has 14 residues. CDR3 amino acids: CASSLGRGREKLFF. Written as DNA, the CDR3 is TGTGCCAGCAGTTTGGGCAGGGGGCGGGAAAAACTGTTTTTT.

This chain connects TRBV7-8 to TRBJ1-2, with D perhaps TRBD1 (5 bases). Germline assignment: CDR1 SGHVS and CDR2 FQNEAQ. V was shortened by 1 base and J by 8 bases, with 17 bases between the two germline ends. The CDR3 length is 15 residues. In DNA, the CDR3 is TGTGCCAGCAGCTTAGAAAGACGCATCTGGGGGGGCTACACCTTC. It translates to CASSLERRIWGGYTF.

This chain joins TRBV30 and TRBJ2-2, with 11 bases fitting TRBD1. The V and J ends lost 8 bases and 1 base, in that order; junction bases with no gene match: 12. The CDR3 totals 17 residues. Germline V gives CDR1 GTSNPN, CDR2 SVGIG (reference sequence). The CDR3 coding sequence is TGTGCCCGACGGACAGGGGGCGCCTTTTGGAACACCGGGGAGCTGTTTTTT. This codes for CARRTGGAFWNTGELFF.

The sample holds a few counts of this clone. This chain links TRBV5-1 with TRBJ2-3, with TRBD2 matching 7 bases. CDR1 is SGHRS, CDR2 YFSETQ, per germline. After removal of 1 base from V and 6 bases from J, the junction contained 5 bases not matched to a gene. The CDR3 has 14 residues. DNA of the CDR3: TGCGCCAGCAGCTTGACGGCGGGAGCCGATACGCAGTATTTT. As protein: CASSLTAGADTQYF.

This clone was seen a handful of times. The chain recombines TRBV12-5 with TRBJ1-6, with TRBD1 identical over 10 bases. Germline V lookup: CDR1 LGHNT, CDR2 FRNRAP. The CDR3 length is 15 residues. The junction had 3 bases not matched to a gene; V was cut back by 1 base and J by 9 bases. The CDR3 spells CASGLDGTGVSPLHF. The CDR3 DNA reads as TGTGCTAGTGGTTTGGACGGGACAGGGGTTTCACCCCTCCACTTT.

The V and J genes are TRBV18 and TRBJ1-1; weak D call: TRBD1 (6 bases). The CDR3 contains 14 residues. CDR1 and CDR2 (germline): KGHSH, LQKENI. V gave up 2 bases and J gave up 7 bases, with 14 bases separating them. This CDR3 is CASSPVGGRGEAFF. In DNA form, the CDR3 reads TGTGCCAGCTCACCAGTAGGGGGGCGGGGTGAAGCTTTCTTT.

Comments on this clone: This specimen includes other DNA sequences encoding the same CDR3. The chain couples TRBV18 to TRBJ1-2, with TRBD1 matching 8 bases. Germline CDR1 is KGHSH and CDR2 is LQKENI. V gave up 3 bases and J gave up 8 bases; unmatched junction bases: 8. The CDR3 is 14 amino acids. The CDR3 here is CASSPLGQGGGYTF. CDR3 DNA sequence: TGTGCCAGCTCACCCTTAGGACAGGGTGGAGGCTACACCTTC.

This sequence joins TRBV7-2 and TRBJ2-1, with TRBD2 matching 7 bases. There are 18 residues in the CDR3. Losses at the gene ends were 1 base for V and 8 bases for J; bases not matched to a gene: 17. CDR1 is SGHTA, CDR2 FQGNSA, per germline. CDR3 nucleotides: TGTGCCAGCAGCTTAGTAGGGGTTCGGCGGGGGTTATTCGATGAGCAGTTCTTC. Translating it yields CASSLVGVRRGLFDEQFF.

The chain employs TRBV5-1 and TRBJ1-5; D might be TRBD1 (6 bases). Germline-derived CDR1 and CDR2 are SGHRS and YFSETQ. V lost 4 bases to trimming and J lost 3 bases, with 14 bases between them. The CDR3 consists of 15 residues. CDR3 sequence: CASSVTGDPNQPQHF. DNA of the CDR3: TGCGCCAGCAGCGTGACAGGAGATCCCAATCAGCCCCAGCATTTT. The complete variable domain, with remaining parts taken from reference TRBV5-1 and TRBJ1-5, reads KAGVTQTPRYLIKTRGQQVTLSCSPISGHRSVSWYQQTPGQGLQFLFEYFSETQRNKGNFPGRFSGRQFSNSRSEMNVSTLELGDSALYLCASSVTGDPNQPQHFGDGTRLSIL.